This TCR beta chain emerged from a study of CD8+ T cells in alopecia areata. RNA extraction was followed by reverse transcription into cDNA, which acted as the sequencing template. TCRdb's table, derived via immunoSEQ multiplex PCR, lists solely in-frame clones and lacks some. The sample consists of approximately 220,000 clones, roughly two fifths of them appearing once. Treatment meaning: oral pan-JAK inhibitor, 5-10 mg twice daily. V was clipped by 0 bases and J by 7 bases; unmatched bases: 13. This CDR3 has 17 amino acids. Germline loops: CDR1 GTSNPN, CDR2 SVGIG (reference sequence). Study findings and constraints: Because of a solitary nonresponder, the connection of baseline CD8+ expansion to response stays uncertain. In blood and scalp, many expanded lesional clones persisted during tofacitinib.

A remark on this clone: As yet, its antigen is unknown.

The chain is built from TRBV30 and TRBJ2-1; 9 bases agree with TRBD2. The material was CD4+ T cells sorted from blood, obtained around week 30, from a patient treated with tofacitinib. This receptor was taken from a human donor with alopecia areata. The CDR3 region is CAWSVAGAGGPVNEQFF. CDR3 DNA sequence: TGTGCCTGGAGTGTAGCGGGGGCGGGAGGGCCCGTAAATGAGCAGTTCTTC.